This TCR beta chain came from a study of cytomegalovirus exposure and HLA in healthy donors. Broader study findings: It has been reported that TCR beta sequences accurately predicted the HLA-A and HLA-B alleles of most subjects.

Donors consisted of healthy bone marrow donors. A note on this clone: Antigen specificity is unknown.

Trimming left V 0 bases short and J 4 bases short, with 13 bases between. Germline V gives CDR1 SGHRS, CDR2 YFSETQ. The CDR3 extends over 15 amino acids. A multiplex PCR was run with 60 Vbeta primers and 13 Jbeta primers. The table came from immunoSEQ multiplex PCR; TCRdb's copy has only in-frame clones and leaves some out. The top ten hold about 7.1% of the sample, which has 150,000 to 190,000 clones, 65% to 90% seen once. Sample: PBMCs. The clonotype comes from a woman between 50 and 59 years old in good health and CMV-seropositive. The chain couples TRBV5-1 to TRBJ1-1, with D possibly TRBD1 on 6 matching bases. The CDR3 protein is CASSLVEGGGTEAFF. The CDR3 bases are TGCGCCAGCAGCTTGGTGGAGGGGGGGGGCACTGAAGCTTTCTTT.